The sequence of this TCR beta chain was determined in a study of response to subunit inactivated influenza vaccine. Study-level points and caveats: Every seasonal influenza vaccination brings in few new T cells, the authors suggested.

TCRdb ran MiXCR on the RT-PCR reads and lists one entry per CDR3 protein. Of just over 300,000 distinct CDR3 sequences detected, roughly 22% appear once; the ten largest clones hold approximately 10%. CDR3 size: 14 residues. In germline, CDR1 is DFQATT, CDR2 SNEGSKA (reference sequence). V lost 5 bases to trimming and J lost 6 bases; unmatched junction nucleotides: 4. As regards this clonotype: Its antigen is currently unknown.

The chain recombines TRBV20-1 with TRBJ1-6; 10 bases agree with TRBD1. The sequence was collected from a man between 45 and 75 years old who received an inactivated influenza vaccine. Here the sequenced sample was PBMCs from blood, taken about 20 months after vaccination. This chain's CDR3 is CSASGTGVNSPLHF. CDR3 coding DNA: TGCAGTGCTTCCGGGACAGGGGTTAATTCACCCCTCCACTTT.